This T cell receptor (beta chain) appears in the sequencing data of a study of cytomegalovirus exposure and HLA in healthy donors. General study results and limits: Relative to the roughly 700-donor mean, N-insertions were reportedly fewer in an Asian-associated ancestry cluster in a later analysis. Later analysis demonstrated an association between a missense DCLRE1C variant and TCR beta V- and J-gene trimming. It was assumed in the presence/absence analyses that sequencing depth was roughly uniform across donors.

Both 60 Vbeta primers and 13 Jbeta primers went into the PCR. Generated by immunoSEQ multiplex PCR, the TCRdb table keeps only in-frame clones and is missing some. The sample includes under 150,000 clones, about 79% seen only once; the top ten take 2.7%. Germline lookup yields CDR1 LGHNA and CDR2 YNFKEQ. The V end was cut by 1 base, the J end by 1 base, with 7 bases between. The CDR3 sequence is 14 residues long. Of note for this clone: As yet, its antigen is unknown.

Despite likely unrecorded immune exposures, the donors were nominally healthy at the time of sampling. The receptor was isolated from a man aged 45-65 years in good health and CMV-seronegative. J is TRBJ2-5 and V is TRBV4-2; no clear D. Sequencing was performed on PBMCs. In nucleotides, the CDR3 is TGTGCCAGCAGCCAAGTCCACACCCAAGAGACCCAGTACTTC. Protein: CASSQVHTQETQYF.